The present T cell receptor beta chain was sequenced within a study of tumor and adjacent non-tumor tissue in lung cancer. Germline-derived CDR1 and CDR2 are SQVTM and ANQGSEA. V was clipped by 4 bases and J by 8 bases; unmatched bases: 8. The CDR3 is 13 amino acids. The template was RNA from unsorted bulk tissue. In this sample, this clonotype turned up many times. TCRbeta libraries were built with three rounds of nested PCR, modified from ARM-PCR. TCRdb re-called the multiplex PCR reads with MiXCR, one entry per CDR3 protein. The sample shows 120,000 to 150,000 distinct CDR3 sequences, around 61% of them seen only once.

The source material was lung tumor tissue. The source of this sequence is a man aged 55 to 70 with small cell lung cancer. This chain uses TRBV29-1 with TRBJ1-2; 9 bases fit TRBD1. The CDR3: CSVGTGVTKGYTF. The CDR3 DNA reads TGCAGCGTTGGGACAGGGGTTACTAAGGGCTACACCTTC.